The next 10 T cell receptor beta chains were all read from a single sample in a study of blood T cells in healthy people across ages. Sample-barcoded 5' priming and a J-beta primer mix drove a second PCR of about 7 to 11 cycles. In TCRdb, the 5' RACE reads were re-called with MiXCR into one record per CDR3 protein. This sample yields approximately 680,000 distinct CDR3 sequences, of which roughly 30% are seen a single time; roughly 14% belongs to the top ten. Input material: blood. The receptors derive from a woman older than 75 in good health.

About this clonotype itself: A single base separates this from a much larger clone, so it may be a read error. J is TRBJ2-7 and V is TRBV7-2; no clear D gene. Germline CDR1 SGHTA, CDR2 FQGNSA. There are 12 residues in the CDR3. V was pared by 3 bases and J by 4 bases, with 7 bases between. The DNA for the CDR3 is TGTACCAGCAGCTTGGCTTGTTACGAGCAGTACTTC. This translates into CTSSLACYEQYF.

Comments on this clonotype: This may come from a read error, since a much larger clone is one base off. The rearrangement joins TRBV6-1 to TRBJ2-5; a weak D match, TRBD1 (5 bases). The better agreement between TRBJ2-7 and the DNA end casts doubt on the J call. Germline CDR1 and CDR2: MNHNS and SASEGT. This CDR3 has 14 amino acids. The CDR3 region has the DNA TGTGCCAGCAGTGAAGTACAGGAGTGGTACGAGCAGTACTTC. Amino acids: CASSEVQEWYEQYF.

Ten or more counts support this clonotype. The CDR3 DNA reads as TGTGCCAGCAGCCTCCGGACTAGCGGGGGGGGGGATGAGCAGTTCTTC. Its translation is CASSLRTSGGGDEQFF. V gene TRBV7-3 combines with J gene TRBJ2-1; 15 positions agree with TRBD2. The V segment lost 5 bases and the J segment 8 bases; nucleotides outside the gene matches: 7. The CDR3 length is 16 residues. Germline V gene sequence: CDR1 SGHTA, CDR2 FQGTGA.

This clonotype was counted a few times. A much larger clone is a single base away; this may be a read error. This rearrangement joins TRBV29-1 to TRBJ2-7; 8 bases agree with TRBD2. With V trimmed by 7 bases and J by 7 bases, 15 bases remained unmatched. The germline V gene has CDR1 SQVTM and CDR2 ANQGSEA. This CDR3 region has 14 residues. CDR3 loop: CSGEAGGSYNEQYF. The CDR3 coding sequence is TGCAGCGGCGAGGCGGGGGGATCCTACAATGAGCAGTACTTC.

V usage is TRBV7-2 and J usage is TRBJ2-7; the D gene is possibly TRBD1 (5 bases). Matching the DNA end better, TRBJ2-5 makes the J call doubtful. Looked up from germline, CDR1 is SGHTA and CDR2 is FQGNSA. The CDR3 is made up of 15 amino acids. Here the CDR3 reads CASSSPGSPQETQYF. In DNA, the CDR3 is TGTGCCAGCAGCTCTCCAGGGTCACCACAAGAGACCCAGTACTTC.

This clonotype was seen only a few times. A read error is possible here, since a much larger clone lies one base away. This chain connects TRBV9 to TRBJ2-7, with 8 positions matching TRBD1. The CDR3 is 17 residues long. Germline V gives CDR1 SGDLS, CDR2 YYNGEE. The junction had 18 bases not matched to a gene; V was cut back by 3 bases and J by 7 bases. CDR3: CASSASTGELGHNEQYF. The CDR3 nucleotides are TGTGCCAGCAGCGCCTCGACAGGGGAGTTAGGGCACAATGAGCAGTACTTC.

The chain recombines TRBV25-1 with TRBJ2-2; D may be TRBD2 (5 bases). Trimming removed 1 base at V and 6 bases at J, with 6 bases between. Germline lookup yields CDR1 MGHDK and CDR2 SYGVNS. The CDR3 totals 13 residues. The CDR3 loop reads CASSEFGAGELFF. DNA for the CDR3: TGTGCCAGCAGTGAATTCGGGGCCGGGGAGCTGTTTTTT.

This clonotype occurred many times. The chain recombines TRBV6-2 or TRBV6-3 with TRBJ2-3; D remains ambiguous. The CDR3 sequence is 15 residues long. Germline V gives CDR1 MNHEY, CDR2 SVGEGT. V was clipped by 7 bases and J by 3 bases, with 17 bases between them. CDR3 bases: TGTGCCAGCAACGGATTGAAGGTTGTTACAGATACGCAGTATTTT. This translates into CASNGLKVVTDTQYF.

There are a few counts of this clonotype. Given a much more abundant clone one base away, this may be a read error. The CDR3 loop reads CVSSLGLGSFAEQYF. The CDR3 coding sequence is TGCGTCAGCAGCTTGGGCCTGGGCTCCTTCGCCGAGCAGTACTTC. This chain joins TRBV5-1 and TRBJ2-5; D not certain. Matching the DNA end better, TRBJ2-7 makes the J call doubtful. CDR1 and CDR2 from the germline V gene are SGHRS and YFSETQ. The CDR3 is made up of 15 amino acids.

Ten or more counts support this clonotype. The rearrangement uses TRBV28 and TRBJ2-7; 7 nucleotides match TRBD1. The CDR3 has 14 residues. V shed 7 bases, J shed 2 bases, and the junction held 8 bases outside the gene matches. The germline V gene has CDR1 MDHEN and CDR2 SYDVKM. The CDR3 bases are TGTGCCAGCAAGGAGGACAGGTTAGCCTACGAGCAGTACTTC. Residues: CASKEDRLAYEQYF.